These 18 T cell receptor beta chains came from one sample sequenced in a study of control samples from healthy donors and cancer patients. The table came from immunoSEQ multiplex PCR; TCRdb's copy has only in-frame clones and leaves some out. This sample's table has fewer than 250,000 clones. Sequenced: blood. Every receptor here comes from a woman between 25 and 40 years old in good health.

This chain connects TRBV10-2 to TRBJ1-2, with unresolved D. CDR3 length equals 18 residues. From germline, CDR1 is WSHSY and CDR2 SAAADI. V lost 0 bases to trimming and J lost 4 bases, with 21 bases between them. The CDR3 DNA follows: TGCGCCAGCAGTGAGTCGGTGAGGATCCGTCAGACCCTCTATGGCTACACCTTC. Protein sequence: CASSESVRIRQTLYGYTF.

The rearrangement joins TRBV27 to TRBJ1-2; D unclear. In germline, CDR1 is MNHEY, CDR2 SMNVEV (reference sequence). The CDR3 loop spans 16 amino acids. V shed 3 bases and J shed 2 bases, with 16 bases lying between them. The CDR3 sequence: CASSFGGGRRNYGYTF. Here the CDR3 DNA reads TGTGCCAGCAGTTTCGGTGGTGGGAGACGCAACTATGGCTACACCTTC.

This chain connects TRBV2 to TRBJ2-5, with D hard to call. The germline V gene encodes CDR1 SNHLY and CDR2 FYNNEI. The CDR3 has 12 residues. V was clipped by 5 bases and J by 2 bases, with 6 bases between them. The CDR3 here is CASSRVQETQYF. CDR3 DNA sequence: TGTGCCAGCAGTCGGGTACAAGAGACCCAGTACTTC.

The chain combines TRBV29-1 with TRBJ1-2, with D perhaps matching TRBD1 (6 bases). This CDR3 region has 15 residues. CDR1 is SQVTM, CDR2 ANQGSEA, per germline. V was trimmed by 4 bases and J by 2 bases, leaving 17 bases between them. This chain's CDR3 is CSVAQGRGVNYGYTF. The CDR3 region has the DNA TGCAGCGTTGCCCAGGGGAGAGGGGTGAACTATGGCTACACCTTC.

Details on this clone: Other DNA sequences in this specimen translate into the identical CDR3. The gene calls are TRBV9 and TRBJ2-1; D is undetermined. The CDR3 is 11 residues long. V was trimmed by 3 bases and J by 4 bases, leaving 2 bases between them. The germline V gene has CDR1 SGDLS and CDR2 YYNGEE. The CDR3 sequence: CASSEYNEQFF. The CDR3 bases are TGTGCCAGCAGCGAGTACAATGAGCAGTTCTTC.

This chain joins TRBV3-1 (or the pseudogene TRBV3-2) and TRBJ1-1; TRBD1 is a possible D gene (5 bases). Germline assignment: CDR1 LGHDT and CDR2 YNNKEL (reference sequence). The germline V and J ends were trimmed by 1 base and 3 bases, with 12 bases remaining between them. There are 15 residues in the CDR3. The CDR3 region is CASSQGAGWDTEAFF. CDR3 nucleotides: TGTGCCAGCAGCCAAGGCGCAGGGTGGGACACTGAAGCTTTCTTT.

The rearrangement uses TRBV6-2 or TRBV6-3 and TRBJ1-5; TRBD1 might be the D (6 bases). The CDR3 length is 14 residues. CDR1 MNHEY and CDR2 SVGEGT come from the germline V gene. V was pared by 2 bases and J by 6 bases, with 11 bases between. The CDR3 loop is CASSYRAGAQPQHF. In DNA, the CDR3 is TGTGCCAGCAGTTACAGGGCAGGGGCTCAGCCCCAGCATTTT.

J is TRBJ1-4 and V is TRBV7-2; a weak D match, TRBD1 (5 bases). Trimming removed 5 bases at V and 3 bases at J, with 13 bases between. Germline values: CDR1 SGHTA, CDR2 FQGNSA. The CDR3 has 15 residues. Here the CDR3 reads CASSLDGTANEKLFF. The CDR3 nucleotides read TGTGCCAGCAGCCTCGATGGGACGGCTAATGAAAAACTGTTTTTT.

The gene calls are TRBV4-1 and TRBJ1-2, with D unclear. V was clipped by 0 bases and J by 10 bases, with 12 bases between them. CDR1 and CDR2 (germline): MGHRA, YSYEKL. The CDR3 contains 13 residues. The DNA for the CDR3 is TGCGCCAGCAGCCAAGATCTCGACGACCACTACACCTTC. Encoded protein: CASSQDLDDHYTF.

The chain recombines TRBV18 with TRBJ1-2, with TRBD1 identical over 7 bases. J was trimmed by 5 bases and V by 3 bases; bases with no gene match: 9. Germline-derived CDR1 and CDR2 are KGHSH and LQKENI. The CDR3 is made up of 15 amino acids. CDR3 coding DNA: TGTGCCAGCTCACCCAACGACAGGGCGTATTATGGCTACACCTTC. Translation gives CASSPNDRAYYGYTF. Complete variable domain (other parts from reference TRBV18 and TRBJ1-2): NAGVMQNPRHLVRRRGQEARLRCSPMKGHSHVYWYRQLPEEGLKFMVYLQKENIIDESGMPKERFSAEFPKEGPSILRIQQVVRGDSAAYFCASSPNDRAYYGYTFGSGTRLTVV.

The chain uses TRBV15 and TRBJ1-2; D remains unclear. Per germline, CDR1 LNHNV and CDR2 YYDKDF (reference sequence). V was trimmed by 3 bases and J by 6 bases, leaving 20 bases between them. The CDR3 is made up of 16 amino acids. For the CDR3, the DNA is TGTGCCACCAGCAGTCGAGGGTCTGGATGGGTAGATGGCTACACCTTC. Its protein product is CATSSRGSGWVDGYTF.

The CDR3 reads CASSPPYGNEQFF. In nucleotides, the CDR3 is TGTGCCAGCAGCCCGCCCTACGGGAATGAGCAGTTCTTC. This sequence joins TRBV14 and TRBJ2-1; D not certain. This CDR3 has 13 amino acids. Germline values: CDR1 SGHDN, CDR2 FVKESK. The V end was cut by 4 bases, the J end by 7 bases, with 11 bases between. Using reference TRBV14 and TRBJ2-1 for the parts outside the CDR3, the full variable domain is EAGVTQFPSHSVIEKGQTVTLRCDPISGHDNLYWYRRVMGKEIKFLLHFVKESKQDESGMPNNRFLAERTGGTYSTLKVQPAELEDSGVYFCASSPPYGNEQFFGPGTRLTVL.

Of note for this clone: At the DNA level, this CDR3 is encoded by other sequences in the same sample as well. V gene TRBV18 combines with J gene TRBJ2-7; D assignment may be TRBD1 or TRBD2 (6 bases each). The CDR3 is 14 residues long. V shed 6 bases and J shed 1 base, with 13 bases lying between them. CDR1 and CDR2 from the germline V gene are KGHSH and LQKENI. CDR3 sequence reads: CASSPGAFSYEQYF. The CDR3 DNA sequence: TGTGCCAGCTCCCCGGGGGCCTTTTCCTACGAGCAGTACTTC.

The chain has TRBV18 and TRBJ1-3; D gene unclear. CDR1 and CDR2 (germline): KGHSH, LQKENI. The CDR3 extends over 14 amino acids. Trimming removed 4 bases at V and 10 bases at J, with 17 bases between. CDR3 nucleotide sequence: TGTGCCAGCTCACAGGTCTGGTCCGGTGATACCATATATTTT. It codes for CASSQVWSGDTIYF.

The V call is TRBV6-8, the J call TRBJ1-3, with no clear D. The V gene lost 5 bases and the J gene lost 5 bases, with 13 bases spanning the gap. This CDR3 has 14 residues. Germline CDR1 reads MNHGY; CDR2 reads SAAAGT. The CDR3 loop reads CASSQTGPRNTIYF. CDR3 coding DNA: TGTGCCAGCAGTCAGACCGGGCCACGAAACACCATATATTTT.

V usage is TRBV9 and J usage is TRBJ2-3, with D unclear. The CDR3 is 15 residues long. Trimming took off 0 bases at V and 0 bases at J, with 8 bases between the two ends. Germline V CDR1 and CDR2: SGDLS, YYNGEE. The CDR3 coding sequence is TGTGCCAGCAGCGTAGGTGGCAGAAGCACAGATACGCAGTATTTT. As protein: CASSVGGRSTDTQYF.

The chain recombines TRBV19 with TRBJ1-6; 7 bases match TRBD1. In germline, CDR1 is LNHDA, CDR2 SQIVND (reference sequence). The CDR3 length is 15 residues. V dropped 5 bases and J dropped 0; count of bases not matched to a gene: 1. The CDR3, as DNA: TGTGCCAGTAGTGGGGACAGCTCCTATAATTCACCCCTCCACTTT. Protein sequence: CASSGDSSYNSPLHF.

The rearrangement joins TRBV28 to TRBJ1-6, with 7 bases fitting TRBD1. This CDR3 is 13 amino acids long. Germline V gives CDR1 MDHEN, CDR2 SYDVKM. V dropped 6 bases and J dropped 7; count of bases not matched to a gene: 3. The CDR3 here is CASRTGTNSPLHF. The DNA for the CDR3 is TGTGCCAGCAGGACAGGGACAAATTCACCCCTCCACTTT.